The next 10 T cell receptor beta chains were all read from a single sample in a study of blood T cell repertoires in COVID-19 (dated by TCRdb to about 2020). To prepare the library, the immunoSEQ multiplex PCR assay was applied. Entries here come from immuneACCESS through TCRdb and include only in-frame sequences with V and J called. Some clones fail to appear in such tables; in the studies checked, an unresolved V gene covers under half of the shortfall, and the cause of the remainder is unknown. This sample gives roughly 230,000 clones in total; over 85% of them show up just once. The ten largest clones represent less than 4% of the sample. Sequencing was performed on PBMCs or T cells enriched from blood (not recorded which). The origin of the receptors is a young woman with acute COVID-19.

CDR3 sequence reads: CAWSPIYGYTF. CDR3 sequence (DNA): TGTGCCTGGAGTCCAATTTATGGCTACACCTTC. The rearrangement links TRBV30 to TRBJ1-2; no clear D gene. Trimming took off 2 bases at V and 5 bases at J, with 6 bases between the two ends. CDR1 and CDR2 from the germline V gene are GTSNPN and SVGIG (reference sequence). The CDR3 spans 11 residues. Together with reference TRBV30 and TRBJ1-2, the CDR3 gives the full variable domain: SQTIHQWPATLVQPVGSPLSLECTVEGTSNPNLYWYRQAAGRGLQLLFYSVGIGQISSEVPQNLSASRPQDRQFILSSKKLLLSDSGFYLCAWSPIYGYTFGSGTRLTVV.

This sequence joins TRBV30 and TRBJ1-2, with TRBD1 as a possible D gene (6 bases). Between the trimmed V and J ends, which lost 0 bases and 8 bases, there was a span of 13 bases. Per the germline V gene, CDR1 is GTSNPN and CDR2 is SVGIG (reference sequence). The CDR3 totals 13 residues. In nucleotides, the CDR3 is TGTGCCTGGAGTGTGGGGGCCCAGGACGGCTACACCTTC. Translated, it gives CAWSVGAQDGYTF.

Here the CDR3 reads CASGGGETEAFF. CDR3 sequence (DNA): TGTGCCAGCGGAGGGGGCGAGACTGAAGCTTTCTTT. The rearrangement links TRBV3-1 (or the pseudogene TRBV3-2) to TRBJ1-1; 7 bases line up with TRBD1. The V and J ends lost 8 bases and 5 bases, in that order; junction bases with no gene match: 5. The CDR3 sequence is 12 residues long. Germline values: CDR1 LGHDT, CDR2 YNNKEL (reference sequence).

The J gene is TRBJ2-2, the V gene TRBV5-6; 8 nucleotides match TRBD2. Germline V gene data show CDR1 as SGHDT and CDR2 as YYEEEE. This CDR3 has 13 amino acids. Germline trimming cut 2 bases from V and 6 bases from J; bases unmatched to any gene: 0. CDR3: CASSFGGAGELFF. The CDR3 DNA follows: TGTGCCAGCAGCTTCGGGGGGGCCGGGGAGCTGTTTTTT.

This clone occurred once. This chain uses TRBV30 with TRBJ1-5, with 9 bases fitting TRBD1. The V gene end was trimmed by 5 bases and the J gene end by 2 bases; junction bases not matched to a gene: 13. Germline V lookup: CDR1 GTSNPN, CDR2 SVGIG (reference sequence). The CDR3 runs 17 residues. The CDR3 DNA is TGTGCCTGGGGACAGGGGTGGAATATTGAGGGCAATCAGCCCCAGCATTTT. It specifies CAWGQGWNIEGNQPQHF.

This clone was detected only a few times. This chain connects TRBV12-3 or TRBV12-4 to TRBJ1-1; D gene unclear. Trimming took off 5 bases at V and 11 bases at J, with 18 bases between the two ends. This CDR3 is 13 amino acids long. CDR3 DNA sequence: TGTGCCAGCAGTCTAGGATTAACTTGGGCCGCTTTCTTT. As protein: CASSLGLTWAAFF.

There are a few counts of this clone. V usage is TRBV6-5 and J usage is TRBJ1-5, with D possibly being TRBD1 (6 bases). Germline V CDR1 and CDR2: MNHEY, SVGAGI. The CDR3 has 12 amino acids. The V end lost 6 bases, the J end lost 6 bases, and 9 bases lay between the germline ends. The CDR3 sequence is CASRQGSQPQHF. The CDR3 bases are TGTGCCAGCAGACAGGGCTCTCAGCCCCAGCATTTT.

CDR3 nucleotides: TGCGCCAGCAGCAATAGACTAGCGGGGGGTTACGAGCAGTACTTC. It encodes CASSNRLAGGYEQYF. V usage is TRBV5-1 and J usage is TRBJ2-7; 13 nucleotides agree with TRBD2. The CDR3 totals 15 residues. J was trimmed by 4 bases and V by 4 bases; bases with no gene match: 5. Germline V gene data show CDR1 as SGHRS and CDR2 as YFSETQ.

CDR3 residues: CASTPDSTGELFF. Here the CDR3 DNA reads TGTGCCAGCACCCCCGACAGCACCGGGGAGCTGTTTTTT. This chain connects TRBV11-2 to TRBJ2-2; a weak D match, TRBD1 (5 bases). Trimming took 7 bases from V and 4 from J, leaving 10 bases between them. CDR3 size: 13 residues. The germline V gene encodes CDR1 SGHAT and CDR2 FQNNGV.

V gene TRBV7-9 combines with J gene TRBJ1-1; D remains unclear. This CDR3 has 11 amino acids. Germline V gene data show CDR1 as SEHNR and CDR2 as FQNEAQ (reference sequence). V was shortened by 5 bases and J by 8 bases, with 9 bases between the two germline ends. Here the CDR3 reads CASSNVPEAFF. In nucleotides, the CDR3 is TGTGCCAGCAGCAATGTCCCGGAAGCTTTCTTT.